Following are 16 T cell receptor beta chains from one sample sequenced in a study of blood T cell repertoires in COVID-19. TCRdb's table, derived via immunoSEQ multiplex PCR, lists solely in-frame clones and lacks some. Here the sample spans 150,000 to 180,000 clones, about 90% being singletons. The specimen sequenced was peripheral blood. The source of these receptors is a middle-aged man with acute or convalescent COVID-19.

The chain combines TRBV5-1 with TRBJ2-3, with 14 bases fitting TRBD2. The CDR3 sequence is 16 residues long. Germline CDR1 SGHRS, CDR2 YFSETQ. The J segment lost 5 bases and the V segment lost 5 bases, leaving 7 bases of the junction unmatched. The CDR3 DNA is TGCGCCAGCAGTCCGGGGACTAGCGGGGGTTTAGATACGCAGTATTTT. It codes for CASSPGTSGGLDTQYF.

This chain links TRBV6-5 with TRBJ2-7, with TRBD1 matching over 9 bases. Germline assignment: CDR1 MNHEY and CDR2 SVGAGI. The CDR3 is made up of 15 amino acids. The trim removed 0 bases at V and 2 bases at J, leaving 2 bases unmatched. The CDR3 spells CASSYSRTGAYEQYV. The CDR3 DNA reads TGTGCCAGCAGTTACTCTAGGACAGGGGCCTACGAGCAGTACGTC.

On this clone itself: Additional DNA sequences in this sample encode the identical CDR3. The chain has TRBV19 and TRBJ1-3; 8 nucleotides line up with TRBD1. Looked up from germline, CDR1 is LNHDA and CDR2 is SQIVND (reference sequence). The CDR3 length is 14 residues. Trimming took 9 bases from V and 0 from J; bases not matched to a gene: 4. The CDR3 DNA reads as TGTGCCAGCAGCACAGGGGGCTCTGGAAACACCATATATTTT. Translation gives CASSTGGSGNTIYF.

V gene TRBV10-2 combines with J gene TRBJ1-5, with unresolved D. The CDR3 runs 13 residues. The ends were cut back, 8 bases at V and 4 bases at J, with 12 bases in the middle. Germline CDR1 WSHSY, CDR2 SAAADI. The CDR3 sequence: CASQYSRNQPQHF. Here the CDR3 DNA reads TGCGCCAGCCAATACAGCAGGAATCAGCCCCAGCATTTT.

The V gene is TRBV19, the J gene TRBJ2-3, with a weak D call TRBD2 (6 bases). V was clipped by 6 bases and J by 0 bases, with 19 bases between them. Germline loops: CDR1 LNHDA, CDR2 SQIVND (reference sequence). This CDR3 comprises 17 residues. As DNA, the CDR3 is TGTGCCAGTAGAAACTACGAGGGGCGGGGAAGCACAGATACGCAGTATTTT. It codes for CASRNYEGRGSTDTQYF.

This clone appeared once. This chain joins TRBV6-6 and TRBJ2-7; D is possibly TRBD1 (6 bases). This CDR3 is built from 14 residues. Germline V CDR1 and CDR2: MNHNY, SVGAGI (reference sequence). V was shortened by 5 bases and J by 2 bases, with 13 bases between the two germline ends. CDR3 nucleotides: TGTGCCAGCAGTCCCACGACAGGTACCTACGAGCAGTACTTC. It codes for CASSPTTGTYEQYF.

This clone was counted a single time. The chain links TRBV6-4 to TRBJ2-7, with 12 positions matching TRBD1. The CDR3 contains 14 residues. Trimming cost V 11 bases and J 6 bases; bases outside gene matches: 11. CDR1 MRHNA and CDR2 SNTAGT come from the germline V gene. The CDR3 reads CAQEPGQGASEQYV. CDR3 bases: TGTGCCCAGGAACCGGGACAGGGGGCCTCCGAGCAGTACGTC.

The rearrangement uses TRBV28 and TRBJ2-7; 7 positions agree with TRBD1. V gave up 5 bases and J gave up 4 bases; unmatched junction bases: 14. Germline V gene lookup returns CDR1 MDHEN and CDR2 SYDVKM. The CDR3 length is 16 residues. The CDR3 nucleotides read TGTGCCAGCAGTCCCCGGGACAGACCATTCCCTTACGAGCAGTACGTC. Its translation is CASSPRDRPFPYEQYV.

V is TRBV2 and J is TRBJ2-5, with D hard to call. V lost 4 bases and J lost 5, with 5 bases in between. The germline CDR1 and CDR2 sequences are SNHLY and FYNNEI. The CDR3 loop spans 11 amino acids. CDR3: CASSGSETQYF. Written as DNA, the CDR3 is TGTGCCAGCAGTGGTTCGGAGACCCAGTACTTC.

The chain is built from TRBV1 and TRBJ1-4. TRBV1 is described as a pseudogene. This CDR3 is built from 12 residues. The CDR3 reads CTSSQDPTGKFF. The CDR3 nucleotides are TGCACCAGCAGCCAAGATCCGACGGGAAAGTTTTTT.

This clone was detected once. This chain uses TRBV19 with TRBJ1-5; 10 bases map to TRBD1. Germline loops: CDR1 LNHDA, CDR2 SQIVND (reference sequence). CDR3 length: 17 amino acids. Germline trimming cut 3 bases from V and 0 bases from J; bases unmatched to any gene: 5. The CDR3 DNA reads TGTGCCAGTAGTATGGGACAGGGGCGGGGTAGCAATCAGCCCCAGCATTTT. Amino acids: CASSMGQGRGSNQPQHF.

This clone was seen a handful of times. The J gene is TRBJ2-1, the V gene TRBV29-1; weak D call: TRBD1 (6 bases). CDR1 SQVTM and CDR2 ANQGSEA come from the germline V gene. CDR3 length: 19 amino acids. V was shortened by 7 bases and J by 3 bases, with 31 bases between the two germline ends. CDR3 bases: TGCAGCGCCCCGTGGTCTGCTAGGCGGCAGGGGAAAATCTACAATGAGCAGTTCTTC. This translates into CSAPWSARRQGKIYNEQFF.

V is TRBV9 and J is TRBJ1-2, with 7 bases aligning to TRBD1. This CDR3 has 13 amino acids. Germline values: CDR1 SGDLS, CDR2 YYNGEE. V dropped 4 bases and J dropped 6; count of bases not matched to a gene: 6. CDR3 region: CASSYGQEHGYTF. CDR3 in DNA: TGTGCCAGCAGCTATGGACAGGAGCATGGCTACACCTTC.

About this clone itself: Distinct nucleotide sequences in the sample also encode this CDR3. In nucleotides, the CDR3 is TGCGCCAGCAGCCAAGATGCGGGACAGGGTTCCTACGAGCAGTACTTC. It encodes CASSQDAGQGSYEQYF. This chain links TRBV4-1 with TRBJ2-7; 9 bases are shared with TRBD1. Germline values: CDR1 MGHRA, CDR2 YSYEKL. Germline trimming cut 0 bases from V and 1 base from J; bases unmatched to any gene: 4. The CDR3 length is 16 residues.

CDR3 DNA: TGTGCCAGTAGTTTACCGGGACAGGGAGATTCACCCCTCCACTTT. It translates to CASSLPGQGDSPLHF. The chain employs TRBV19 and TRBJ1-6; 9 bases match TRBD1. Germline-derived CDR1 and CDR2 are LNHDA and SQIVND (reference sequence). The CDR3 has 15 residues. V was pared by 5 bases and J by 8 bases, with 7 bases of the junction left unmatched.

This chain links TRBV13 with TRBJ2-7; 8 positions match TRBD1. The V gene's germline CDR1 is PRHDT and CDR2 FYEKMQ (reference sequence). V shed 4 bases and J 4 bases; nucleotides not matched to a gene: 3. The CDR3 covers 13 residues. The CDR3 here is CASSSGQGYEQYF. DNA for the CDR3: TGTGCCAGCAGCTCAGGACAGGGATACGAGCAGTACTTC.